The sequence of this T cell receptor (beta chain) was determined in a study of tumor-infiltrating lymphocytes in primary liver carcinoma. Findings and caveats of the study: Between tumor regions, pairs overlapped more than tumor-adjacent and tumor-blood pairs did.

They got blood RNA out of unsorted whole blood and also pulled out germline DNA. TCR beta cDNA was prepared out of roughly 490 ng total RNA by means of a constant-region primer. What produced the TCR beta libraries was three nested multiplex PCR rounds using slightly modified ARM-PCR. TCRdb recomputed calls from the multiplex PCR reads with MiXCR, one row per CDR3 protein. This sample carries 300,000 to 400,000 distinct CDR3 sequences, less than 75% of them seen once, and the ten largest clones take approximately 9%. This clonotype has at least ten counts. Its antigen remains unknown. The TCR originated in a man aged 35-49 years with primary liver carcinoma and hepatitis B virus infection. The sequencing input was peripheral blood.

The DNA of the CDR3 is TGTGCCAGCAGTTTAATTGCGGGGGAGCAGTTCTTC. It yields the protein CASSLIAGEQFF. The chain recombines TRBV12-3 or TRBV12-4 with TRBJ2-1; maybe TRBD2 (6 bases). This CDR3 has 12 amino acids. Trimming took off 2 bases at V and 10 bases at J, with 9 bases between the two ends.